These 30 T cell receptor beta chains were sequenced from one sample in a study of Graves' ophthalmopathy and Graves' hyperthyroidism. TCR beta CDR3 regions were amplified from RNA transcripts. HTBI primers primed a first-round RT-PCR, and a second-round multiplex PCR followed. TCRdb reprocessed the multiplex PCR reads via MiXCR and lists one record per CDR3 protein. The repertoire holds roughly 400,000 distinct CDR3 sequences, with roughly 15% as singletons. Sequencing was carried out using peripheral blood. The receptors here all came from a woman in her late teens or twenties with stable Graves' hyperthyroidism.

V is TRBV11-1 and J is TRBJ2-7, with 7 bases fitting TRBD1. V shed 3 bases, J shed 0 bases, and the junction held 11 bases outside the gene matches. Germline CDR1 is SGHAT and CDR2 is FQDESV (reference sequence). The CDR3 covers 17 residues. As DNA, the CDR3 is TGTGCCAGCAGCTTCTGGACAGGCCCGGCTATCTCCTACGAGCAGTACTTC. Protein sequence: CASSFWTGPAISYEQYF.

The sample holds many counts of this clonotype. The rearrangement uses TRBV18 and TRBJ1-6; D perhaps matches TRBD1 (6 bases). Trimming shortened V by 4 bases and J by 13 bases, and 17 bases separated the two germline ends. The germline gives CDR1 KGHSH, CDR2 LQKENI. The CDR3 extends over 14 amino acids. DNA for the CDR3: TGTGCCAGCTCACAAGGGGACAAATCAACGCCCCTCCACTTT. This gives the protein CASSQGDKSTPLHF.

This clonotype was observed many times. The rearrangement joins TRBV2 to TRBJ1-5, with no clear D. Germline values: CDR1 SNHLY, CDR2 FYNNEI. Trimming shortened V by 7 bases and J by 7 bases, and 17 bases separated the two germline ends. The CDR3 runs 14 residues. CDR3 loop: CASNKDGEEQPQHF. The CDR3 nucleotides read TGTGCCAGCAATAAAGACGGGGAAGAACAGCCCCAGCATTTT. Drawing the rest from reference TRBV2 and TRBJ1-5, the complete variable domain is EPEVTQTPSHQVTQMGQEVILRCVPISNHLYFYWYRQILGQKVEFLVSFYNNEISEKSEIFDDQFSVERPDGSNFTLKIRSTKLEDSAMYFCASNKDGEEQPQHFGDGTRLSIL.

The sample holds many counts of this clonotype. The gene calls are TRBV24-1 and TRBJ2-2; D not resolved. Germline lookup yields CDR1 KGHDR and CDR2 SFDVKD. The CDR3 covers 13 residues. V lost 3 bases, J lost 6 bases, and 7 bases lay in between. The CDR3 here is CATSDPPSGELFF. The CDR3 DNA follows: TGTGCCACCAGTGATCCCCCGTCCGGGGAGCTGTTTTTT.

A remark on this clonotype: A much larger clone sits a single nucleotide away, making a read error possible. V and J are TRBV7-2 and TRBJ2-7; D ambiguous. Germline lookup yields CDR1 SGHTA and CDR2 FQGNSA. The CDR3 has 14 residues. The CDR3 region is CASSQKLGSYEQCF. Here the CDR3 DNA reads TGTGCCAGCAGCCAAAAACTTGGGTCCTACGAGCAGTGCTTC.

This clonotype showed up many times. The rearrangement joins TRBV12-3 or TRBV12-4 to TRBJ1-2, with D perhaps matching TRBD1 (5 bases). V was clipped by 7 bases and J by 6 bases, with 15 bases between them. There are 13 residues in the CDR3. CDR3: CASKTEGSDGYTF. The DNA of the CDR3 is TGTGCCAGCAAAACAGAGGGGTCGGATGGCTACACCTTC.

About this clonotype itself: A much larger clone differs from this one at a single base, so this may be a read error. This rearrangement joins TRBV14 to TRBJ2-7; TRBD1 matches at 8 bases. Germline V CDR1 and CDR2: SGHDN, FVKESK. There are 14 residues in the CDR3. This CDR3 is CASSQGTGFFEHYF. For the CDR3, the DNA is TGTGCCAGCAGCCAAGGGACAGGGTTTTTCGAGCATTACTTC.

Ten or more counts support this clonotype. The V gene is TRBV28, the J gene TRBJ1-5, with no clear D. From germline, CDR1 is MDHEN and CDR2 SYDVKM. This CDR3 is 12 amino acids long. With 6 bases removed from V and 5 bases from J, the gap between germline ends came to 8 bases. The CDR3 DNA is TGTGCCAGCAGCCCACAATATCAGCCCCAGCATTTT. It codes for CASSPQYQPQHF.

This chain links TRBV10-3 with TRBJ2-5; D is unresolved. The CDR3 spans 13 residues. From germline, CDR1 is ENHRY and CDR2 SYGVKD. The ends were cut back, 0 bases at V and 5 bases at J, with 7 bases in the middle. The DNA for the CDR3 is TGTGCCATCAGTGAGTCTAACCTGGAGACCCAGTACTTC. Translating it yields CAISESNLETQYF.

This clonotype was observed at least ten times. The chain combines TRBV20-1 with TRBJ1-2, with 7 positions matching TRBD1. The CDR3 is made up of 15 amino acids. The trim removed 2 bases at V and 8 bases at J, leaving 14 bases unmatched. CDR1 is DFQATT and CDR2 is SNEGSKA in the germline V gene (reference sequence). In DNA form, the CDR3 reads TGCAGTGCTAGAATCGGAGTGGCTAGGGGGCAAGGCTACACCTTC. This sequence encodes CSARIGVARGQGYTF.

The chain recombines TRBV19 with TRBJ2-5; 10 positions match TRBD2. Trimming cost V 6 bases and J 8 bases; bases outside gene matches: 12. Germline V lookup: CDR1 LNHDA, CDR2 SQIVND (reference sequence). The CDR3 has 15 residues. CDR3 nucleotides: TGTGCCAGTAGATCTCTAGCGGGGGTTAGTGATACCCAGTACTTC. Translating it yields CASRSLAGVSDTQYF.

This clonotype was observed many times. The chain couples TRBV12-3 or TRBV12-4 to TRBJ1-5; D is uncertain. Trimming cost V 3 bases and J 6 bases, with 15 bases left between them. The CDR3 consists of 15 residues. The DNA of the CDR3 is TGTGCCAGCAGTTTGAGTCTGGTCCCCGGTCAGCCCCAGCATTTT. It is translated as CASSLSLVPGQPQHF.

This clonotype was recorded at least ten times. This rearrangement joins TRBV25-1 to TRBJ1-1; D unclear. The CDR3 has 12 residues. Trimming pared 2 bases from V and 11 bases from J, leaving 12 bases between. Germline V gene sequence: CDR1 MGHDK, CDR2 SYGVNS. This CDR3 reads CASSEVVGLAFF. Written as DNA, the CDR3 is TGTGCCAGCAGTGAAGTGGTGGGTTTGGCTTTCTTT. The full variable domain, its missing parts supplied by reference TRBV25-1 and TRBJ1-1, is EADIYQTPRYLVIGTGKKITLECSQTMGHDKMYWYQQDPGMELHLIHYSYGVNSTEKGDLSSESTVSRIRTEHFPLTLESARPSHTSQYLCASSEVVGLAFFGQGTRLTVV.

This clonotype was recorded at least ten times. This chain joins TRBV19 and TRBJ2-5; no firm D call. V shed 3 bases and J shed 2 bases, with 7 bases lying between them. CDR1 and CDR2 (germline): LNHDA, SQIVND (reference sequence). The CDR3 totals 13 residues. Written as DNA, the CDR3 is TGTGCCAGTAGTATCGCAGCTCAAGAGACCCAGTACTTC. It translates to CASSIAAQETQYF.

This clonotype was seen a few times. The chain employs TRBV5-4 and TRBJ2-2; 9 bases agree with TRBD1. The CDR3 spans 17 residues. Unmatched junction bases numbered 8, after V lost 1 base and J lost 4 bases. Germline values: CDR1 SGHNT, CDR2 YYREEE (reference sequence). The CDR3 region has the DNA TGTGCCAGCAGCTTGTCCCGACAGGGGGGGGGCACCGGGGAGCTGTTTTTT. This gives the protein CASSLSRQGGGTGELFF.

The V gene is TRBV12-3 or TRBV12-4, the J gene TRBJ1-1; 9 positions match TRBD1. This CDR3 contains 15 residues. V gave up 6 bases and J gave up 1 base; unmatched junction bases: 6. CDR3 sequence (DNA): TGTGCCAGCAGCTTGTCGACAGGGGGGAACACTGAAGCTTTCTTT. Encoded protein: CASSLSTGGNTEAFF.

This clonotype was picked up many times. This chain joins TRBV19 and TRBJ1-5, with TRBD1 matching 9 bases. The CDR3 sequence is 14 residues long. Looked up from germline, CDR1 is LNHDA and CDR2 is SQIVND (reference sequence). V trimming: 5 bases; J trimming: 5 bases; junction bases outside the gene matches: 4. The CDR3: CASSSRDRDQPQHF. CDR3 in DNA: TGTGCCAGTAGTTCACGGGACAGGGATCAGCCCCAGCATTTT.

This clonotype was counted at least ten times. The chain joins TRBV24-1 to TRBJ1-2; no reliable D call. CDR3 size: 14 residues. Trimming took off 2 bases at V and 2 bases at J, with 8 bases between the two ends. The germline V gene has CDR1 KGHDR and CDR2 SFDVKD. This CDR3 reads CATSDWTVNYGYTF. The CDR3 nucleotides are TGTGCCACCAGTGATTGGACCGTGAACTATGGCTACACCTTC.

This clonotype showed up many times. V usage is TRBV5-1 and J usage is TRBJ2-5; D call uncertain. The CDR3 has 15 amino acids. CDR1 is SGHRS and CDR2 is YFSETQ in the germline V gene. Trimming shortened V by 1 base and J by 4 bases, and 14 bases separated the two germline ends. The CDR3 DNA sequence: TGCGCCAGCAGCTTGTCCCCTTCTGGACGAGAGACCCAGTACTTC. Translating gives CASSLSPSGRETQYF.

This clonotype was seen many times. The rearrangement uses TRBV28 and TRBJ2-7, with D uncertain. This CDR3 has 11 residues. Per the germline V gene, CDR1 is MDHEN and CDR2 is SYDVKM. Trimming shortened V by 5 bases and J by 5 bases, and 7 bases separated the two germline ends. This CDR3 is CASSAPNEQYF. The CDR3 DNA reads TGTGCCAGCAGTGCCCCCAACGAGCAGTACTTC.

This clonotype has only a few counts. This rearrangement joins TRBV19 to TRBJ2-7; TRBD1 agrees at 9 bases. The germline CDR1 and CDR2 sequences are LNHDA and SQIVND (reference sequence). This CDR3 region has 15 residues. V shed 7 bases and J 5 bases; nucleotides not matched to a gene: 12. The CDR3 reads CASTTTGTGFHEQYF. DNA for the CDR3: TGTGCCAGTACCACGACCGGGACAGGGTTCCACGAGCAGTACTTC.

This clonotype was found many times. This sequence joins TRBV20-1 and TRBJ2-7; D gene unclear. V was cut by 5 bases and J by 5 bases, with 16 bases left in between. Germline loops: CDR1 DFQATT, CDR2 SNEGSKA (reference sequence). The CDR3 sequence is 13 residues long. CDR3 loop: CSASDPGSHEQYF. Written as DNA, the CDR3 is TGCAGTGCTTCAGATCCCGGTAGCCACGAGCAGTACTTC.

This clonotype appeared many times. The V and J genes are TRBV27 and TRBJ1-2; 7 bases fit TRBD1. CDR3 size: 13 residues. CDR1 is MNHEY and CDR2 is SMNVEV in the germline V gene (reference sequence). V dropped 6 bases and J dropped 2; count of bases not matched to a gene: 3. CDR3 sequence reads: CASRADRNYGYTF. CDR3 bases: TGTGCCAGCAGAGCGGACAGGAACTATGGCTACACCTTC.

CDR3 protein: CASSPPWGRTGELFF. The CDR3 DNA follows: TGTGCCAGCAGTCCCCCGTGGGGGCGTACCGGGGAGCTGTTTTTT. The chain has TRBV9 and TRBJ2-2; tentatively, D is TRBD1 (6 bases). This CDR3 is 15 amino acids long. The germline CDR1 and CDR2 sequences are SGDLS and YYNGEE. V lost 5 bases to trimming and J lost 5 bases, with 16 bases between them.

This clonotype showed up many times. This CDR3 reads CASSFDLGTGGEQYF. The DNA for the CDR3 is TGTGCCAGCAGCTTCGATCTAGGGACAGGGGGAGAGCAGTACTTC. The rearrangement links TRBV13 to TRBJ2-7; 11 bases map to TRBD1. With 3 bases clipped from V and 7 bases from J, the junction kept 8 bases outside the gene matches. The CDR3 is 15 residues long. Germline CDR1 PRHDT, CDR2 FYEKMQ (reference sequence).

V and J are TRBV3-1 and TRBJ2-5, with TRBD2 matching over 15 bases. Germline CDR1 and CDR2: LGHDT and YNNKEL (reference sequence). This CDR3 is built from 16 residues. Losses at the gene ends were 6 bases for V and 1 base for J; bases not matched to a gene: 3. The CDR3 coding sequence is TGTGCCAGCAGAAAGGGACTAGCGGGGGGCCAAGAGACCCAGTACTTC. It encodes CASRKGLAGGQETQYF.

This clonotype was detected ten times or more. The chain employs TRBV27 and TRBJ1-1, with TRBD1 matching over 8 bases. Germline V lookup: CDR1 MNHEY, CDR2 SMNVEV (reference sequence). Unmatched junction bases numbered 12, after V lost 5 bases and J lost 1 base. This CDR3 has 17 residues. The CDR3 DNA sequence: TGTGCCAGCAGTCCGCACCAACAGGGGGTTCGGAACACTGAAGCTTTCTTT. Translation gives CASSPHQQGVRNTEAFF.

There are many counts of this clonotype. J is TRBJ2-6 and V is TRBV12-3 or TRBV12-4; D not certain. The CDR3 runs to 14 residues. The V end was cut by 7 bases, the J end by 0 bases, with 7 bases between. The CDR3 reads CASKLSSGANVLTF. Written as DNA, the CDR3 is TGTGCCAGCAAACTTTCCTCTGGGGCCAACGTCCTGACTTTC.

The chain uses TRBV4-2 and TRBJ1-2; D unresolved. The CDR3 contains 16 residues. Between the trimmed V and J ends, which lost 3 bases and 7 bases, there was a span of 21 bases. Looked up from germline, CDR1 is LGHNA and CDR2 is YNFKEQ. CDR3 DNA: TGTGCCAGCAGCCAGGAATACAAAGAGCCCAGAGGTGGCTACACCTTC. Its protein is CASSQEYKEPRGGYTF.

This clonotype was counted ten times or more. The chain links TRBV4-1 to TRBJ1-6, with D uncertain. This CDR3 contains 16 residues. Germline V gene lookup returns CDR1 MGHRA and CDR2 YSYEKL. V shed 4 bases and J shed 5 bases, with 15 bases lying between them. The CDR3 region is CASSRSYVADNSPLHF. The CDR3 DNA follows: TGCGCCAGCAGCCGAAGCTACGTGGCGGATAATTCACCCCTCCACTTT.